This T cell receptor (beta chain) is drawn from a study of beta chain features in type 1 diabetes (dated by TCRdb to the late 2010s). Looking at the study overall: Mean age, gender distribution, total cell number and subset yield did not differ between patients and healthy donors. A total of roughly 100 million sorted cells were examined across all samples, and the number of cells per subset was strongly correlated with RNA yield. The study compared TCRB repertoires of sorted circulating CD4+ T cell subsets between recently diagnosed type 1 diabetes patients and matched healthy donors. Regulatory and stem cell-like memory subsets were isolated from only 8 patients and roughly eight healthy donors, whereas naive and central memory subsets came from all 28 donors.

Results the study describes overall, beyond this receptor: At VDJ recombination sites, patients with type 1 diabetes made fewer insertions and deleted more nucleotides, a pattern implying thymic rearrangement abnormalities. Only small numbers of individuals were included in the HLA sub-analyses, which left unresolved whether HLA type had any influence on TCRB rearrangement. Shorter templates might have been favored by PCR, but patient and control samples were amplified and corrected together, so both groups would have been affected equally by any skew. The naive, central memory and regulatory TCRB repertoires appeared to resemble one another more closely among patients than among healthy donors. Type 1 diabetes patients showed a moderate but significant shortening of TCRB CDR3 length in all four CD4+ subsets. Sequencing cDNA rather than genomic DNA could over-represent highly expressing activated cells, although activation and CD3 levels did not differ between groups.

A single peripheral blood draw of about 116 mL on average was collected from each donor into heparinised tubes. A BD FACSAria II was used to sort naive, central memory, regulatory and stem cell-like memory CD4+ T cells with a panel that included CD45RO, CCR7, CD25, CD127, CD95 and CD27. Every sorted population had a purity above 95%. Right away, PBMCs were isolated by Lymphoprep density gradient centrifugation and were stained directly, with no culture step. To minimize batch effects, samples were stained and sorted in pairs, one healthy donor with one patient per experiment. The High Capacity cDNA Reverse Transcription Kit was used to reverse transcribe all of the isolated RNA, meaning that expressed TCRB transcripts were what got sequenced. Deep immunoSEQ sequencing was applied to naive, central memory and regulatory T cell samples, giving an average of roughly 3.6 million total reads per sample. Sorted cells were lysed in RLT buffer and RNA was extracted with DNase-treated RNeasy Micro or Mini kits, depending on cell number. To prevent cross-contamination, each cell subset was processed individually, whereas patient and healthy donor samples were processed jointly. Using the immunoSEQ multiplex PCR, TCRB sequences were amplified from cDNA into 87-bp fragments spanning the CDR3 region. Sequencing of the amplicons was done on the Illumina HiSeq platform. The paper's data handling went like this. Synthetic template baselines were used to correct PCR bias computationally, reads within Hamming distance 2 were collapsed, and singletons that could not be merged were discarded. Reads were aligned against IMGT so that V, D and J genes, CDR3 length and insertions or deletions at six rearrangement sites could be assigned. Within each subset, clonotype counts were normalized to sorted cell number, after which true diversity and Gini coefficients were computed with the tcR R package. The overlap coefficient, calculated on TCRB nucleotide sequences, was used to quantify repertoire sharing. Drawn from immuneACCESS, this table holds only the in-frame rearrangements with V and J called that TCRdb kept. Clones are partly lost; checked studies trace under half to an unresolved V gene and leave the rest unexplained. V, J and clone size are taken as reported in that table, and D and trimming were inferred from the DNA itself. The sample data list around 340,000 clones, and approximately 10% of these were observed just once. The top ten hold approximately 1% of the sample.

The CDR3 sequence holds 16 residues, the cysteine and phenylalanine included. Just the 48-base CDR3 DNA is kept, in frame starting at base 1. CDR1 and CDR2 are drawn from the germline V gene: MDHEN, SYDVKM. Trimming costs V 6 bases and J 1 base, and their ends lie 17 bases apart. This clone was counted a few times. Its recognized antigen is unknown. Per-nucleotide qualities are absent, and no much larger clonotype sits a single base away. Sequenced material: central memory CD4+ T cells from blood. The TCR originated in a man aged 25 to 45 with type 1 diabetes. This chain is built from TRBV28 and TRBJ2-3; no D segment can be confidently identified. The sequenced DNA is TGTGCCAGCAGCGCACAAGAACGGCCGGGCACAGATACGCAGTATTTT. Its translation is CASSAQERPGTDTQYF. Extended through the reference TRBV28 and TRBJ2-3 proteins, this CDR3 yields the full variable domain: DVKVTQSSRYLVKRTGEKVFLECVQDMDHENMFWYRQDPGLGLRLIYFSYDVKMKEKGDIPEGYSVSREKKERFSLILESASTNQTSMYLCASSAQERPGTDTQYFGPGTRLTVL.